This passage covers 27 T cell receptor beta chains from one sample sequenced in a study of blood T cell repertoires in COVID-19. The method was immunoSEQ multiplex PCR; TCRdb's version includes in-frame clones alone and lacks a portion of them. The data show 250,000 to 350,000 clones, 90% seen once. Sequenced material: PBMCs or T cells enriched from blood (not recorded which). Receptors were obtained from a woman between 18 and 30 years old with acute COVID-19.

This chain links TRBV10-3 with TRBJ1-4; D gene uncertain. Germline assignment: CDR1 ENHRY and CDR2 SYGVKD. Trimming stripped 0 bases from V and 6 bases from J, with 11 bases between. This CDR3 contains 15 residues. The CDR3 reads CAISESEGSYEKLFF. Written as DNA, the CDR3 is TGTGCCATCAGTGAGTCGGAGGGCTCCTATGAAAAACTGTTTTTT.

The chain couples TRBV7-9 to TRBJ1-1, with D maybe TRBD1 (5 bases). CDR3 length: 12 amino acids. Germline V gene sequence: CDR1 SEHNR, CDR2 FQNEAQ (reference sequence). Trimming shortened V by 8 bases and J by 6 bases, and 13 bases separated the two germline ends. The CDR3 protein is CASLSGRAEAFF. The CDR3 DNA is TGTGCCAGCCTGTCAGGGAGGGCTGAAGCTTTCTTT.

The J gene is TRBJ2-1, the V gene TRBV2, with 8 positions matching TRBD2. CDR1 is SNHLY and CDR2 is FYNNEI in the germline V gene. J was trimmed by 4 bases and V by 4 bases; bases with no gene match: 6. CDR3 length: 15 residues. Here the CDR3 DNA reads TGTGCCAGCAGTGTCTCCAGCGGGGGATACAATGAGCAGTTCTTC. It encodes CASSVSSGGYNEQFF.

This rearrangement joins TRBV28 to TRBJ1-1; 8 nucleotides match TRBD1. Germline trimming cut 1 base from V and 1 base from J; bases unmatched to any gene: 5. The CDR3 is 16 residues long. Germline V gene data show CDR1 as MDHEN and CDR2 as SYDVKM. The CDR3 loop reads CASSLFAGGANTEAFF. The DNA for the CDR3 is TGTGCCAGCAGTTTATTCGCAGGGGGCGCGAACACTGAAGCTTTCTTT.

V and J are TRBV11-2 and TRBJ2-3; D gene unclear. The CDR3 has 14 residues. The V gene lost 5 bases and the J gene lost 0 bases, with 9 bases spanning the gap. The V gene's germline CDR1 is SGHAT and CDR2 FQNNGV. CDR3 DNA: TGTGCCAGCAGCATTCTTCCTAGCACAGATACGCAGTATTTT. As protein: CASSILPSTDTQYF.

The chain has TRBV10-1 and TRBJ1-4; no definite D call. Germline V CDR1 and CDR2: WNHNN, SYGVQD (reference sequence). Trimming left V 6 bases short and J 7 bases short, with 12 bases between. The CDR3 is 13 residues long. CDR3 loop: CASRGWSVEKLFF. The CDR3 coding sequence is TGCGCCAGCAGGGGTTGGAGCGTTGAAAAACTGTTTTTT.

This chain uses TRBV7-3 with TRBJ2-1; TRBD1 matches at 9 bases. Germline V gives CDR1 SGHTA, CDR2 FQGTGA. CDR3 size: 13 residues. The V segment lost 5 bases and the J segment 10 bases; nucleotides outside the gene matches: 6. CDR3 sequence reads: CASSPGTGMEQFF. DNA of the CDR3: TGTGCCAGCAGCCCCGGGACAGGGATGGAGCAGTTCTTC.

This chain links TRBV5-4 with TRBJ2-7, with D possibly matching TRBD2 (5 bases). The CDR3 extends over 15 amino acids. V was clipped by 1 base and J by 5 bases, with 16 bases between them. Looked up from germline, CDR1 is SGHNT and CDR2 is YYREEE (reference sequence). The CDR3 sequence is CASSLQADLKDEQYF. The CDR3 bases are TGTGCCAGCAGCTTGCAAGCGGACCTTAAGGACGAGCAGTACTTC. The full variable domain, with the rest looked up from reference TRBV5-4 and TRBJ2-7, is ETGVTQSPTHLIKTRGQQVTLRCSSQSGHNTVSWYQQALGQGPQFIFQYYREEENGRGNFPPRFSGLQFPNYSSELNVNALELDDSALYLCASSLQADLKDEQYFGPGTRLTVT.

J is TRBJ2-2 and V is TRBV9; TRBD1 aligns across 7 bases. The CDR3 totals 12 residues. The ends lost 3 bases at V and 13 bases at J; junction bases unmatched: 6. Germline-derived CDR1 and CDR2 are SGDLS and YYNGEE. CDR3 protein: CASSADRVRLFF. The CDR3 nucleotides are TGTGCCAGCAGCGCAGACAGGGTACGGCTGTTTTTT.

As DNA, the CDR3 is TGTGCCAGCAGTCTTACAGGGGGCTTCACTGAAGCTTTCTTT. It translates to CASSLTGGFTEAFF. This chain joins TRBV28 and TRBJ1-1; TRBD1 matches 9 bases. The CDR3 consists of 14 residues. Germline V CDR1 and CDR2: MDHEN, SYDVKM. J was trimmed by 4 bases and V by 5 bases; bases with no gene match: 5.

The rearrangement uses TRBV2 and TRBJ1-4, with D perhaps matching TRBD1 (6 bases). Deletions cut 6 bases from V and 4 bases from J, with 15 bases between. Germline CDR1 reads SNHLY; CDR2 reads FYNNEI. The CDR3 is 15 residues long. The CDR3 spells CASRSRDTINEKLFF. CDR3 in DNA: TGTGCCAGCAGAAGCCGGGACACCATTAATGAAAAACTGTTTTTT.

The chain carries TRBV10-3 and TRBJ2-1; 8 bases are shared with TRBD2. CDR3 length equals 15 residues. The V segment lost 3 bases and the J segment 6 bases; nucleotides outside the gene matches: 7. The germline V gene encodes CDR1 ENHRY and CDR2 SYGVKD. CDR3 in DNA: TGTGCCATCAGTGATAGTAGGACTAGCACCAATGAGCAGTTCTTC. Its translation is CAISDSRTSTNEQFF.

The chain combines TRBV29-1 with TRBJ2-2; TRBD1 might be the D (6 bases). Trimming left V 2 bases short and J 3 bases short, with 10 bases between. The CDR3 is made up of 14 amino acids. Germline V gene sequence: CDR1 SQVTM, CDR2 ANQGSEA. The CDR3 loop reads CSVEQGSYTGELFF. The CDR3 DNA reads TGCAGCGTTGAACAGGGGAGTTACACCGGGGAGCTGTTTTTT.

Only one count was recorded for this clone. The chain couples TRBV10-2 to TRBJ2-5; the match to TRBD2 covers 9 bases. The CDR3 runs 16 residues. The ends lost 7 bases at V and 5 bases at J; junction bases unmatched: 14. Germline CDR1 WSHSY, CDR2 SAAADI. CDR3: CASTPVSREGLETQYF. CDR3 in DNA: TGCGCCAGCACCCCCGTTTCGCGGGAGGGCCTGGAGACCCAGTACTTC.

The chain couples TRBV2 to TRBJ2-1; perhaps TRBD2 as D (5 bases). The CDR3 totals 14 residues. V was trimmed by 8 bases and J by 2 bases, leaving 13 bases between them. The germline V gene has CDR1 SNHLY and CDR2 FYNNEI. The CDR3 protein is CASRPGRTYNEQFF. CDR3 coding DNA: TGTGCCAGCCGGCCGGGGAGAACCTACAATGAGCAGTTCTTC.

The chain joins TRBV7-9 to TRBJ2-5; a weak D match, TRBD2 (5 bases). This CDR3 contains 16 residues. Germline CDR1 is SEHNR and CDR2 is FQNEAQ (reference sequence). V was clipped by 3 bases and J by 2 bases, with 16 bases between them. The CDR3 protein is CASSFPRAALQETQYF. For the CDR3, the DNA is TGTGCCAGCAGCTTTCCGCGGGCAGCTCTTCAAGAGACCCAGTACTTC.

This chain joins TRBV9 and TRBJ1-3; D unresolved. V dropped 3 bases and J dropped 4 bases, with 14 bases sitting between them. The CDR3 spans 15 residues. The germline V gene has CDR1 SGDLS and CDR2 YYNGEE. The CDR3 loop is CASSASRMEGNTIYF. Here the CDR3 DNA reads TGTGCCAGCAGCGCCTCCCGGATGGAGGGAAACACCATATATTTT.

The chain carries TRBV19 and TRBJ1-3; D is possibly TRBD1 (5 bases). Trimming pared 6 bases from V and 0 bases from J, leaving 12 bases between. The CDR3 loop spans 15 amino acids. Germline CDR1 and CDR2: LNHDA and SQIVND (reference sequence). CDR3 sequence reads: CASSLQDRSGNTIYF. In nucleotides, the CDR3 is TGTGCCAGTAGCCTACAGGACCGCTCTGGAAACACCATATATTTT.

The rearrangement links TRBV30 to TRBJ1-3, with D tentatively TRBD1 (6 bases). The CDR3 is made up of 13 amino acids. The V gene's germline CDR1 is GTSNPN and CDR2 SVGIG (reference sequence). CDR3 sequence: CARGRGPGNTIYF. In DNA form, the CDR3 reads TGTGCACGGGGCAGGGGTCCTGGAAACACCATATATTTT.

The rearrangement links TRBV28 to TRBJ2-7, with 7 positions matching TRBD2. Per the germline V gene, CDR1 is MDHEN and CDR2 is SYDVKM. The CDR3 loop spans 15 amino acids. The V and J ends lost 4 bases and 4 bases, in that order; junction bases with no gene match: 10. The CDR3 sequence is CASSYLGDGGYEQYF. CDR3 coding DNA: TGTGCCAGCAGTTACCTTGGGGACGGGGGGTACGAGCAGTACTTC.

This CDR3 reads CASSLTGYGTGLNSPLHF. DNA for the CDR3: TGTGCCAGCAGTCTAACCGGATACGGGACAGGGCTTAATTCACCCCTCCACTTT. This sequence joins TRBV28 and TRBJ1-6; TRBD1 matches at 9 bases. Germline lookup yields CDR1 MDHEN and CDR2 SYDVKM. V was clipped by 5 bases and J by 6 bases; unmatched bases: 14. This CDR3 is built from 18 residues.

The rearrangement links TRBV30 to TRBJ1-4; D uncertain. CDR1 and CDR2 from the germline V gene are GTSNPN and SVGIG (reference sequence). CDR3 size: 13 residues. Deletions cut 7 bases from V and 8 bases from J, with 17 bases between. CDR3 loop: CASLNSAGEKLFF. CDR3 sequence (DNA): TGTGCCTCTCTGAATTCAGCAGGCGAAAAACTGTTTTTT.

This chain links TRBV7-9 with TRBJ1-1, with 8 bases matching TRBD1. CDR1 SEHNR and CDR2 FQNEAQ come from the germline V gene (reference sequence). The CDR3 contains 15 residues. The J segment lost 4 bases and the V segment lost 5 bases, leaving 9 bases of the junction unmatched. This chain's CDR3 is CASSRRGQGFTEAFF. The CDR3 DNA reads as TGTGCCAGCAGCCGAAGAGGACAGGGATTCACTGAAGCTTTCTTT.

The rearrangement links TRBV3-1 (or the pseudogene TRBV3-2) to TRBJ1-1, with TRBD1 as a possible D gene (6 bases). The CDR3 consists of 15 residues. The germline CDR1 and CDR2 sequences are LGHDT and YNNKEL (reference sequence). With 1 base removed from V and 0 bases from J, the gap between germline ends came to 9 bases. The CDR3 sequence: CASSQGGGVNTEAFF. In nucleotides, the CDR3 is TGTGCCAGCAGCCAAGGAGGGGGTGTGAACACTGAAGCTTTCTTT.

CDR3 in amino acids: CASSVELAANTGELFF. In DNA, the CDR3 is TGTGCCAGCAGCGTCGAACTAGCGGCGAACACCGGGGAGCTGTTTTTT. This chain links TRBV9 with TRBJ2-2, with 8 bases matching TRBD2. J lost 0 bases, V lost 2 bases, and 3 bases had no gene match. Germline CDR1 reads SGDLS; CDR2 reads YYNGEE. The CDR3 loop spans 16 amino acids.

This sequence joins TRBV7-9 and TRBJ1-1; TRBD1 matches at 11 bases. J gave up 0 bases and V 6 bases, and 6 bases lay outside the gene matches. The CDR3 is made up of 16 amino acids. Germline CDR1 is SEHNR and CDR2 is FQNEAQ (reference sequence). CDR3 region: CASRNWDRGLNTEAFF. In DNA form, the CDR3 reads TGTGCCAGCAGGAACTGGGACAGGGGGTTGAACACTGAAGCTTTCTTT.

The rearrangement joins TRBV7-6 to TRBJ1-4; perhaps TRBD1 as D (6 bases). This CDR3 spans 18 amino acids. The germline V and J ends were trimmed by 6 bases and 0 bases, with 20 bases remaining between them. CDR1 SGHVS and CDR2 FNYEAQ come from the germline V gene. CDR3 in amino acids: CASRRTPDRNATNEKLFF. In DNA form, the CDR3 reads TGTGCCAGCAGACGAACCCCGGACAGAAATGCAACTAATGAAAAACTGTTTTTT.